These 23 T cell receptor beta chains share one sample of origin, sequenced in a study of cytomegalovirus exposure and HLA in healthy donors. PCR employed 60 Vbeta and 13 Jbeta primers. Data came from immunoSEQ multiplex PCR; TCRdb stores just in-frame clones and leaves some out. The repertoire consists of roughly 120,000 clones, with 70% to 85% occurring once and the leading ten covering roughly 4.5%. Sequences were obtained from PBMCs. Receptors originate from a man between 50 and 59 years old in good health and CMV-seropositive.

The rearrangement joins TRBV10-1 to TRBJ2-2, with TRBD2 identical over 9 bases. The germline CDR1 and CDR2 sequences are WNHNN and SYGVQD (reference sequence). Trimming removed 6 bases from V and 5 bases from J; junction bases left unmatched: 10. The CDR3 runs 16 residues. The chain's CDR3 is CASSRNSGSGTGELFF. CDR3 sequence (DNA): TGCGCCAGCAGCCGAAATAGCGGGAGTGGGACCGGGGAGCTGTTTTTT.

V is TRBV5-1 and J is TRBJ2-2, with 10 nucleotides matching TRBD2. The CDR3 is made up of 16 amino acids. The V segment lost 0 bases and the J segment 7 bases; nucleotides outside the gene matches: 6. Germline-derived CDR1 and CDR2 are SGHRS and YFSETQ. The chain's CDR3 is CASSLASSGSGGELFF. The CDR3 bases are TGCGCCAGCAGCTTGGCGTCTAGCGGGAGTGGCGGGGAGCTGTTTTTT. The full variable domain, completed using reference TRBV5-1 and TRBJ2-2, is KAGVTQTPRYLIKTRGQQVTLSCSPISGHRSVSWYQQTPGQGLQFLFEYFSETQRNKGNFPGRFSGRQFSNSRSEMNVSTLELGDSALYLCASSLASSGSGGELFFGEGSRLTVL.

The chain links TRBV4-2 to TRBJ2-7; 11 bases agree with TRBD2. Germline-derived CDR1 and CDR2 are LGHNA and YNFKEQ. J gave up 2 bases and V 8 bases, and 2 bases lay outside the gene matches. The CDR3 runs to 13 residues. The CDR3 DNA reads as TGTGCCAGCGGGACTAGCGGAACCTACGAGCAGTACTTC. It specifies CASGTSGTYEQYF.

This sequence joins TRBV5-1 and TRBJ1-3; perhaps TRBD1 as D (6 bases). Looked up from germline, CDR1 is SGHRS and CDR2 is YFSETQ. The CDR3 has 17 residues. Trimming removed 4 bases at V and 0 bases at J, with 17 bases between. CDR3 residues: CASSKVNRDNSGNTIYF. CDR3 coding DNA: TGCGCCAGCAGCAAGGTAAACCGGGACAACTCTGGAAACACCATATATTTT.

The chain recombines TRBV4-3 with TRBJ1-4, with 9 positions matching TRBD1. The germline CDR1 and CDR2 sequences are LGHNA and YSLEER. CDR3 length: 15 residues. The V segment lost 3 bases and the J segment 7 bases; nucleotides outside the gene matches: 6. In nucleotides, the CDR3 is TGCGCCAGCAGCCAGGACAGGGGAGGGAGTGAAAAACTGTTTTTT. It yields the protein CASSQDRGGSEKLFF.

The rearrangement links TRBV29-1 to TRBJ1-1, with a weak D call TRBD1 (6 bases). Trimming took off 4 bases at V and 2 bases at J, with 14 bases between the two ends. This CDR3 has 14 amino acids. Germline V gene sequence: CDR1 SQVTM, CDR2 ANQGSEA. The CDR3 sequence is CSVVRGGLNTEAFF. CDR3 DNA sequence: TGCAGCGTTGTAAGGGGGGGTTTAAACACTGAAGCTTTCTTT.

The chain is built from TRBV5-4 and TRBJ2-1; the match to TRBD1 covers 10 bases. The CDR3 extends over 14 amino acids. Germline V CDR1 and CDR2: SGHNT, YYREEE (reference sequence). The ends lost 2 bases at V and 10 bases at J; junction bases unmatched: 6. CDR3 sequence (DNA): TGTGCCAGCAGCTTAAAGACAGGGGGCATCGAGCAGTTCTTC. It encodes CASSLKTGGIEQFF. Based on the CDR3 plus reference TRBV5-4 and TRBJ2-1, the full variable domain is ETGVTQSPTHLIKTRGQQVTLRCSSQSGHNTVSWYQQALGQGPQFIFQYYREEENGRGNFPPRFSGLQFPNYSSELNVNALELDDSALYLCASSLKTGGIEQFFGPGTRLTVL.

This clone was recorded a few times. This sequence joins TRBV4-1 and TRBJ1-3; TRBD1 aligns across 9 bases. The CDR3 covers 15 residues. The germline CDR1 and CDR2 sequences are MGHRA and YSYEKL. With V trimmed by 4 bases and J by 2 bases, 3 bases remained unmatched. The CDR3 reads CASSRDRAAGNTIYF. DNA for the CDR3: TGCGCCAGCAGCCGGGACAGGGCCGCTGGAAACACCATATATTTT.

This sequence joins TRBV29-1 and TRBJ1-1; TRBD1 matches at 8 bases. After removal of 7 bases from V and 4 bases from J, the junction contained 8 bases not matched to a gene. The germline V gene has CDR1 SQVTM and CDR2 ANQGSEA. The CDR3 spans 13 residues. CDR3 in amino acids: CSACDRGGTEAFF. The CDR3 coding sequence is TGCAGCGCATGCGACAGGGGTGGCACTGAAGCTTTCTTT.

The sample holds a few counts of this clone. This sample also contains other DNA sequences that code for the same CDR3. The chain is built from TRBV7-2 and TRBJ2-7; 13 nucleotides align to TRBD2. This CDR3 has 16 residues. Germline V gives CDR1 SGHTA, CDR2 FQGNSA. Trimming removed 4 bases from V and 4 bases from J; junction bases left unmatched: 7. CDR3 in DNA: TGTGCCAGCAGCTCTCGGACTAGCGGGAGTCGGTACGAGCAGTACTTC. The encoded protein is CASSSRTSGSRYEQYF.

The chain joins TRBV14 to TRBJ2-2; possibly TRBD2 for D (6 bases). The V end was cut by 5 bases, the J end by 2 bases, with 12 bases between. Germline V gene lookup returns CDR1 SGHDN and CDR2 FVKESK. The CDR3 covers 15 residues. The CDR3 reads CASSIRGINTGELFF. For the CDR3, the DNA is TGTGCCAGCAGCATTCGGGGGATTAACACCGGGGAGCTGTTTTTT.

A remark on this clone: The sample carries other DNA sequences with the same CDR3. The CDR3 is CASSVQGARNQPQHF. In DNA form, the CDR3 reads TGTGCCAGCAGTGTTCAGGGGGCGCGCAATCAGCCCCAGCATTTT. The chain uses TRBV2 and TRBJ1-5; 8 positions match TRBD1. Germline assignment: CDR1 SNHLY and CDR2 FYNNEI. With 4 bases clipped from V and 2 bases from J, the junction kept 4 bases outside the gene matches. CDR3 length: 15 amino acids.

This chain uses TRBV7-3 with TRBJ2-3; D possibly corresponds to TRBD1 (6 bases). The CDR3 has 15 residues. Between the trimmed V and J ends, which lost 3 bases and 3 bases, there was a span of 13 bases. The germline V gene has CDR1 SGHTA and CDR2 FQGTGA. CDR3 amino acids: CASSFQGGMTDTQYF. CDR3 DNA sequence: TGTGCCAGCAGCTTCCAAGGGGGAATGACAGATACGCAGTATTTT.

This clone was found a few times. The chain employs TRBV6-5 and TRBJ2-7; TRBD2 agrees at 11 bases. V trimming: 0 bases; J trimming: 7 bases; junction bases outside the gene matches: 8. There are 16 residues in the CDR3. Per the germline V gene, CDR1 is MNHEY and CDR2 is SVGAGI. CDR3 sequence: CASSYSSGGAFREQYF. The CDR3 DNA follows: TGTGCCAGCAGTTACTCTAGCGGGGGGGCCTTTCGGGAGCAGTACTTC.

The V and J genes are TRBV4-2 and TRBJ1-5; D is perhaps TRBD1 (5 bases). The CDR3 spans 16 residues. Germline CDR1 LGHNA, CDR2 YNFKEQ. The V and J ends lost 0 bases and 2 bases respectively, with 11 bases between them. CDR3 sequence (DNA): TGTGCCAGCAGCCAAGAGGGGGGGTCCGGCAATCAGCCCCAGCATTTT. Its translation: CASSQEGGSGNQPQHF.

Here the CDR3 reads CASSSRLDGELFF. CDR3 sequence (DNA): TGTGCCAGCAGCTCCCGACTAGATGGGGAGCTGTTTTTT. The V gene is TRBV7-8, the J gene TRBJ2-2, with a possible D match to TRBD2 (6 bases). The germline CDR1 and CDR2 sequences are SGHVS and FQNEAQ. The CDR3 has 13 amino acids. V gave up 4 bases and J gave up 8 bases, with 11 bases separating them.

The rearrangement uses TRBV30 and TRBJ2-7; no reliable D call. The germline CDR1 and CDR2 sequences are GTSNPN and SVGIG (reference sequence). V was clipped by 1 base and J by 3 bases, with 7 bases between them. There are 12 residues in the CDR3. CDR3 sequence: CAWSDSFYEQYF. CDR3 nucleotide sequence: TGTGCCTGGAGTGACAGTTTCTACGAGCAGTACTTC.

The chain employs TRBV7-8 and TRBJ2-1, with 7 bases lining up with TRBD1. Germline CDR1 is SGHVS and CDR2 is FQNEAQ. The CDR3 loop spans 14 amino acids. The junction had 7 bases not matched to a gene; V was cut back by 6 bases and J by 5 bases. The CDR3 region is CASSPRGFNNEQFF. The CDR3 region has the DNA TGTGCCAGCAGTCCCAGGGGGTTCAACAATGAGCAGTTCTTC.

This clone was detected only once. V gene TRBV2 combines with J gene TRBJ2-3; 11 bases agree with TRBD2. CDR3 length equals 16 residues. J gave up 2 bases and V 6 bases, and 7 bases lay outside the gene matches. Looked up from germline, CDR1 is SNHLY and CDR2 is FYNNEI. For the CDR3, the DNA is TGTGCCAGCAGGTTTAGCGGGGGGGCAAACACAGATACGCAGTATTTT. It encodes CASRFSGGANTDTQYF.

V is TRBV2 and J is TRBJ1-1; D uncertain. This CDR3 has 12 residues. Per germline, CDR1 SNHLY and CDR2 FYNNEI. V was shortened by 2 bases and J by 14 bases, with 15 bases between the two germline ends. The DNA for the CDR3 is TGTGCCAGCAGTGAAACTCTCCCGGCGGCCTTCTTT. Protein sequence: CASSETLPAAFF.

This chain uses TRBV9 with TRBJ2-1; 8 positions match TRBD2. Germline CDR1 is SGDLS and CDR2 is YYNGEE. The ends lost 0 bases at V and 0 bases at J; junction bases unmatched: 11. The CDR3 is 19 residues long. CDR3 region: CASSVGRGDEQSSYNEQFF. CDR3 nucleotides: TGTGCCAGCAGCGTAGGGCGGGGGGACGAACAGAGCTCCTACAATGAGCAGTTCTTC.

This clone was counted between two and nine times. The chain carries TRBV5-1 and TRBJ2-7, with D perhaps matching TRBD1 (5 bases). Trimming cost V 2 bases and J 2 bases, with 8 bases left between them. CDR1 is SGHRS, CDR2 YFSETQ, per germline. The CDR3 consists of 13 residues. CDR3: CASSFQGPYEQYF. The DNA for the CDR3 is TGCGCCAGCAGCTTTCAGGGTCCCTACGAGCAGTACTTC.

This clone was counted a few times. The rearrangement links TRBV6-5 to TRBJ2-2; 7 bases are shared with TRBD2. The CDR3 runs 15 residues. The V gene end was trimmed by 4 bases and the J gene end by 1 base; junction bases not matched to a gene: 3. Germline loops: CDR1 MNHEY, CDR2 SVGAGI. Here the CDR3 reads CASSWTGGNTGELFF. CDR3 sequence (DNA): TGTGCCAGCAGTTGGACGGGAGGGAACACCGGGGAGCTGTTTTTT.